This T cell receptor (beta chain) stems from a study of blood T cell repertoires in COVID-19. Study-level information: The origin of the acute and convalescent COVID-19 samples was the United States, Italy and Spain.

Authors' methods: It was from reference gene primer amplification that nucleated cell counts were estimated. The table came from immunoSEQ multiplex PCR; TCRdb's copy has only in-frame clones and leaves some out. That table furnishes V, J and clone size, whereas the DNA furnished D and trimming. Among tens of thousands of clones listed, around 85% were seen once. Input material: peripheral blood. This clonotype originated in a man older than 75 with acute or convalescent COVID-19.

The CDR3 nucleotides are TGTGCCTGGAGTCGGTCCTACAATGAGCAGTTCTTC. It yields the protein CAWSRSYNEQFF. The chain is built from TRBV30 and TRBJ2-1, with D uncertain. This CDR3 is built from 12 residues. Per germline, CDR1 GTSNPN and CDR2 SVGIG (reference sequence). Trimming stripped 2 bases from V and 1 base from J, with 3 bases between.